This T cell receptor beta chain came from a study of graft-versus-host responses after intestinal transplantation. Overall study: Recipients uniformly received anti-thymocyte globulin induction, followed by tacrolimus and steroids for approximately 3 years.

In regard to this clone: The antigen is not known.

The method was immunoSEQ multiplex PCR; TCRdb's version includes in-frame clones alone and lacks a portion of them. The sample lists approximately 18,000 clones, roughly 80% occurring once. General study findings and limits: Allografts of patients with graft-donor T cell macrochimerism showed high graft-versus-host to host-versus-graft clone ratios. Among circulating GvH clones, peak levels were associated with early post-transplant declines in HvG clones. Detected in recipient marrow were GvH clones, some of which were first observed in ileum or blood.

Germline lookup yields CDR1 MNHEY and CDR2 SMNVEV (reference sequence). This CDR3 spans 16 amino acids. Intraepithelial lymphocytes and lamina propria lymphocytes were released through processing of graft tissue. The input for sequencing was ileum tissue, taken roughly 490 days after intestinal transplant. The gene calls are TRBV27 and TRBJ2-5, with 8 bases aligning to TRBD1. Gene TRBJ2-7 matches the end of the DNA better, so the J call may be wrong. The TCR was taken from a human patient who received an intestinal transplant, so some T cells may come from the graft donor. CDR3: CASSLQGAGMRNEQYF. The CDR3 DNA sequence: TGTGCCAGCAGTCTCCAGGGGGCGGGTATGCGAAACGAGCAGTACTTC.